This T cell receptor beta chain was found in a study of shared clonotypes between healthy human individuals. The overall study: CD4 naive and CD4 memory each took three plates per donor, while CD8 naive took two and CD8 memory one.

Clones were read by immunoSEQ multiplex PCR, and TCRdb kept only the in-frame ones, dropping some. The top ten hold 0.1% to 0.15% of the sample, which has 2 million to 2.5 million clones, roughly 94% seen once. Germline V lookup: CDR1 MNHEY, CDR2 SMNVEV (reference sequence). V was pared by 1 base and J by 5 bases, with 9 bases between. CDR3 length equals 14 residues. The sample consisted of naive CD4+ T cells sorted from blood. Subset indicated: CD45RA+ positively selected. The sequence was collected from a man between 18 and 29 years old in good health. The V gene is TRBV27, the J gene TRBJ1-5, with a weak D call TRBD1 (6 bases). In DNA, the CDR3 is TGTGCCAGCAGTTTATGGGGGCGGGATCAGCCCCAGCATTTT. Translation gives CASSLWGRDQPQHF.